The present T cell receptor beta chain was sequenced within a study of blood T cell repertoires in COVID-19. TCRdb's table, derived via immunoSEQ multiplex PCR, lists solely in-frame clones and lacks some. This table holds a few hundred thousand clones, roughly nine tenths found once. The CDR3 runs 16 residues. CDR1 SEHNR and CDR2 FQNEAQ come from the germline V gene (reference sequence). Trimming removed 1 base from V and 0 bases from J, with 9 bases in between. The chain has TRBV7-9 and TRBJ2-2; no reliable D call. The sequenced material came from PBMCs or T cells enriched from blood (not recorded which). The sequence derives from a human donor in a cohort exposed to, infected with or recovered from COVID-19 (not recorded which). The donor label of this sample is uncertain. The CDR3 reads CASSLGATANTGELFF. In DNA, the CDR3 is TGTGCCAGCAGCTTAGGGGCCACAGCGAACACCGGGGAGCTGTTTTTT.